This record looks at one T cell receptor (beta chain) sequence and its context. Its cognate antigen has yet to be identified. The data are from a study of T cells in women clearing cervical HPV infection (dated by TCRdb to 2017 to 2018). A note on the overall study: Cases were about 25 women with histologically confirmed HPV16-related CIN3 or worse, including a couple of invasive cancers. In the parent cohort, some 10,000 women aged 18 or older were enrolled in Guanacaste, Costa Rica, during about 1992 to 1995 and were followed for roughly 7 years. Cases were matched to controls by age within five years and by the year the sample was collected. Case blood was taken at the visit when the lesion was first identified, whereas control blood was taken when infection was no longer detected. Median age was about 32 years in cases versus less than 40 in controls, and baseline characteristics did not differ significantly. For cases, the median interval between lesion detection and blood sampling was roughly 150 days, with an interquartile range of roughly 90 to 200 days. As quality controls, five blinded duplicates were added to each group, bringing the total to about 60 samples made up of roughly 50 participants and about 10 replicates. HLA typing was available for only a few women, so HLA type could not be excluded as a confounder. Controls were some 26 women whose single incident HPV16 infection cleared within 12 months without precancer or cancer developing. The exploratory proof-of-principle case-control study was nested within the Guanacaste HPV Natural History Study in Costa Rica and compared TCR repertoires across cervical HPV16 outcomes.

Every participant had a single incident cervical HPV16 infection, and women with prevalent HPV16 infections were excluded. Cervical HPV DNA was detected by MY09/MY11 PCR and genotyped by dot-blot hybridization. Approximately 15 mL of heparinized blood were centrifuged, and the buffy coat was split into aliquots, frozen at -30 degrees C, and then kept at -80 degrees C. Genomic DNA was extracted from buffy coat specimens using QIAGEN kits. What the work shows at the level of the full study, not this receptor alone: The cross-sectional design could not show whether the associations came before the infection or were a result of it, and neither effector/memory subsets nor HPV-specific T cells were isolated. Random forest classifiers that combined richness and V gene abundances separated cases from controls with an estimated AUC of 0.83. Across sequencing depths, CIN3+ cases showed significantly higher TCR repertoire richness than controls, but evenness did not differ between the groups. Because T-cell numbers per sample were unknown, differences in richness could reflect varying T-cell content rather than repertoire biology.

Using the immunoSEQ assay, multiplex PCR amplified TCR beta CDR3 regions from an average of roughly 1,200 ng of genomic DNA per sample. The assay corrected primer bias using a complete synthetic TCR repertoire to establish an amplification baseline. The amplicons were sequenced on the Illumina platform. In the paper's pipeline: Sequence errors were corrected by clustering with frequency ratios and a modified nearest-neighbor algorithm, and the sequences were then analyzed in the immunoSEQ Analyzer using IMGT gene definitions. TCR richness and evenness were averaged over 20 rarefaction repeats at each rarefaction depth, excluding samples with fewer sequences than the depth. V, D and J gene relative abundances were compared between groups with Wilcoxon rank sum tests, applying FDR correction. Blinded duplicates gave an intraclass correlation of around 96% for TCR richness and an average of approximately 83% across some 69 gene segments. TCRdb provides this immuneACCESS table in a form limited to in-frame rearrangements. Some clones are lacking; in checked studies, under half of them reflect an unresolved V gene, and why the rest are absent is not known. Clone size and V and J calls were adopted from that table, with D and trimming inferred from the DNA. The table for this sample shows about 33,000 clones. The leading ten clones occupy approximately 8.3% of the sample.

This TCR derives from a woman aged 18 to 75 with a cervical HPV16 infection that either progressed to CIN3+ or cleared (not recorded which). Sequences were obtained from blood buffy coat.

The part of the CDR3 DNA that was read is TGTGCCAGCAGCTTTAGGGCTGAA. It is translated as CASSFRAE. The CDR3 as a whole reads CASSFRAEAFF. The chain is encoded by TRBV7-9 joined to TRBJ1-1; the D gene is not confidently resolved. The DNA ends 3 residues before the CDR3 does, and the rest of the CDR3 is filled in from the germline J gene. The V and J ends are trimmed by 3 bases and 6 bases, leaving 5 bases between them. The CDR3 spans 11 residues, from the cysteine through the phenylalanine. The DNA has 24 bases, all within the CDR3, and is read from base 1. The germline V gene (reference sequence) sets CDR1 to SEHNR and CDR2 to FQNEAQ. The variable domain in full, with residues beyond the CDR3 obtained from the reference TRBV7-9 and TRBJ1-1 genes, is DTGVSQNPRHKITKRGQNVTFRCDPISEHNRLYWYRQTLGQGPEFLTYFQNEAQLEKSRLLSDRFSAERPKGSFSTLEIQRTEQGDSAMYLCASSFRAEAFFGQGTRLTVV.